The rows below give T cell receptor beta chains drawn from one sample of a study of CD8 T cells in ankylosing spondylitis. TCRdb ran MiXCR on the 5' RACE reads and lists one entry per CDR3 protein. The sample yields 150,000 to 200,000 distinct CDR3 sequences, roughly 31% seen once. Sequenced: synovial fluid, either unsorted or a sorted T cell fraction (not recorded which). The receptor set was obtained from a male donor with ankylosing spondylitis. Each CDR3 is given with its conserved first and last residue. D genes are given only for firm matches. Clone size is stated in some rows and not others, as once, few, many or a class when expanded.

CDR3nt,CDR3aa,j_gene,d_gene,v_gene,abundance
TGCGCCAGCAGCTTCGGTGGGTCCGGAGTACGGAGCACCGGGGAGCTGTTTTTT,CASSFGGSGVRSTGELFF,TRBJ2-2,-,TRBV5-1,-
TGTGCCAGCAGCTCCCGTTCGAGATTCACAGATACGCAGTATTTT,CASSSRSRFTDTQYF,TRBJ2-3,-,TRBV13,many
TGTGCCAGCAGCTTAGGGTTAGGCAACGCGGACTTCTCCTACAATGAGCAGTTCTTC,CASSLGLGNADFSYNEQFF,TRBJ2-1,-,TRBV6-2/TRBV6-3,few
TGTGCCAGCAGCTACCGGACAGGGAGGCAGACCCAGTACTTC,CASSYRTGRQTQYF,TRBJ2-5,TRBD1,TRBV7-2,few
TGTGCCAGCAGCTTGGGCCTCTCTTCGGGCGACAATGAGCAGTTCTTC,CASSLGLSSGDNEQFF,TRBJ2-1,-,TRBV5-6,-
TGTGCCAGCAGCTTGTGGACAACCCCAGATACGCAGTATTTT,CASSLWTTPDTQYF,TRBJ2-3,-,TRBV7-8,-
TGTGCCAGTAGTATAACAGGGGGCGACTATGGCTACACCTTC,CASSITGGDYGYTF,TRBJ1-2,TRBD1,TRBV19,-
TGTGCCACCAGCAGGGGTATAGGACTAGCGTCCGAGCAGTACTTC,CATSRGIGLASEQYF,TRBJ2-7,TRBD2,TRBV15,few
TGTGCCAGCAGACGCGGACAGGGGACAGATACGCAGTATTTT,CASRRGQGTDTQYF,TRBJ2-3,TRBD1,TRBV5-5,-
TGTGCCAGCAGCCGAGAAGATAGCTCCTACAATGAGCAGTTCTTC,CASSREDSSYNEQFF,TRBJ2-1,-,TRBV4-2,few
TGCGCCAGCAGCCAAGACGGGAATAGAGGACGCACTGAAGCTTTCTTT,CASSQDGNRGRTEAFF,TRBJ1-1,-,TRBV4-3,-
TGTGCCAGCAGCTTGGGCAGGGGAGATGGCTACACCTTC,CASSLGRGDGYTF,TRBJ1-2,-,TRBV5-8,-
TGCAGTGCTAGAGACCCCGGGGGGACGGGTGGCTACACCTTC,CSARDPGGTGGYTF,TRBJ1-2,-,TRBV20-1,few
TGCATCGGGACTAGCGGGGACACAGATACGCAGTATTTT,CIGTSGDTDTQYF,TRBJ2-3,TRBD2,TRBV29-1,few
TGTGCCGGGCGCGGGGGGATTGGTAGCCGTAACTATGGCTACACCTTC,CAGRGGIGSRNYGYTF,TRBJ1-2,-,TRBV28,-
TGCGCCAGCAGCCAAGAGGGGGGGGGGACTTACAATGAGCAGTTCTTC,CASSQEGGGTYNEQFF,TRBJ2-1,TRBD2,TRBV4-1,many
TGCAGTGCTCTAGACAGGGGGAATCAGCCCCAGCATTTT,CSALDRGNQPQHF,TRBJ1-5,TRBD1,TRBV20-1,few
TGTGCCATCAGTGGACTAGCGGGAGTTGGTACCGGGGAGCTGTTTTTT,CAISGLAGVGTGELFF,TRBJ2-2,TRBD2,TRBV10-3,-